Listed below are T cell receptor beta chains from one sample, sequenced in a study of blood T cell repertoires in COVID-19. Produced via immunoSEQ multiplex PCR; TCRdb's table is partial and in-frame only. The sample consists of more than 300,000 clones, about nine tenths of them appearing once. Sequenced input: peripheral blood. Receptors originate from a woman in her seventies with COVID-19, enrolled during active disease. Each CDR3 is given with its conserved first and last residue. D genes are given only for firm matches. Clone size is shown for a subset of rows, as once, few, many or a class of expanded clone.

CDR3nt,CDR3aa,abundance,j_gene,d_gene,v_gene
TGTGCCATCAGTCTAGTCGGGACCGGGGAGCTGTTTTTT,CAISLVGTGELFF,once,TRBJ2-2,-,TRBV10-3
TGCAGCGCCTCCGGGACAGGGGGCAATGAGCAGTTCTTC,CSASGTGGNEQFF,-,TRBJ2-1,TRBD1,TRBV29-1
TGTGCCAGCAGCGTGACTAGCGCGAACAATGAGCAGTTCTTC,CASSVTSANNEQFF,-,TRBJ2-1,TRBD2,TRBV9
TGTGCCACCAGCAGAGACAGAAAAACCTCCTACGAGCAGTACTTC,CATSRDRKTSYEQYF,once,TRBJ2-7,-,TRBV15
TGTGCCAGCAGTTTAGTCCCTCAGGGAAGCTCCTACGAGCAGTACTTC,CASSLVPQGSSYEQYF,-,TRBJ2-7,-,TRBV7-2
TGTGCCACCAGTGATCAGGAGGCGAGCTCCTACAATGAGCAGTTCTTC,CATSDQEASSYNEQFF,-,TRBJ2-1,-,TRBV24-1
TGTGCCACCACCGACGGGACAGCGAATGGCTACACCTTC,CATTDGTANGYTF,-,TRBJ1-2,TRBD1,TRBV24-1
TGTGCCAGCAGTTTGACAGGGGGCTATCAGCCCCAGCATTTT,CASSLTGGYQPQHF,-,TRBJ1-5,TRBD1,TRBV27
TGTGCCAGCAGTTTTCCCGGACTAGCGGGGAAAGAGACCCAGTACTTC,CASSFPGLAGKETQYF,-,TRBJ2-5,TRBD2,TRBV28
TGTGCCAGCAGTGAATTGGGGCGTACCGGGGAGCTGTTTTTT,CASSELGRTGELFF,-,TRBJ2-2,-,TRBV2
TGCGCCAGCAGCCGGGACAGAGGGGGGGAAAAACTGTTTTTT,CASSRDRGGEKLFF,once,TRBJ1-4,TRBD1,TRBV4-1
TGTGCCAGCAGTCGAACGACAGGGGAGCAGCCCCAGCATTTT,CASSRTTGEQPQHF,-,TRBJ1-5,TRBD1,TRBV27
TGTGCCAGCAGCCCCAGACACGGGACAGGTCGTAATCAGCCCCAGCATTTT,CASSPRHGTGRNQPQHF,-,TRBJ1-5,TRBD1,TRBV27
TGTGCCAGCAGTTTAGGAGGGACGAATTCACCCCTCCACTTT,CASSLGGTNSPLHF,-,TRBJ1-6,-,TRBV28
TGTGCCAGCAGTTACACTAGCGGGGGGGCCACAGATACGCAGTATTTT,CASSYTSGGATDTQYF,-,TRBJ2-3,TRBD2,TRBV28
TGTGCCAGCAGCTTAGCGGTGGGACTTCAGAATCAGCCCCAGCATTTT,CASSLAVGLQNQPQHF,-,TRBJ1-5,-,TRBV7-2
TGTGCCAGCAGCAGGGGCGCAGGGTTGGCGGCCTACGAGCAGTACTTC,CASSRGAGLAAYEQYF,-,TRBJ2-7,-,TRBV5-6
TGCGCCAGCAGCGCAAGCTCCGGGACAGGGGGCGACTTATATGGCTACACCTTC,CASSASSGTGGDLYGYTF,few,TRBJ1-2,TRBD1,TRBV5-1
TGTGCCTGGACCCCAGATTGGGACAGCAAGAACACTGAAGCTTTCTTT,CAWTPDWDSKNTEAFF,-,TRBJ1-1,TRBD1,TRBV30
TGTGCCAGCAGCGTAGGGCACGGCAATCAGCCCCAGCATTTT,CASSVGHGNQPQHF,-,TRBJ1-5,-,TRBV9
TGTGCCAGTGTGAAAGGGACAGTGGGCACAGATACGCAGTATTTT,CASVKGTVGTDTQYF,-,TRBJ2-3,TRBD1,TRBV28
TGTGCCTGGGGACGGGCCTACGAGCAGTACTTC,CAWGRAYEQYF,-,TRBJ2-7,-,TRBV30
TGCGCCAGCAGCTTGACTAGCGGCACCTACGAGCAGTACTTC,CASSLTSGTYEQYF,few,TRBJ2-7,TRBD2,TRBV5-1
TGTGCCAGCAGCCGAGCCTGGGGGGGAGAGTACGAGCAGTACTTC,CASSRAWGGEYEQYF,-,TRBJ2-7,TRBD2,TRBV7-8
TGTGCCAGCAGTCCCTCGCGGGACGGGGTCTATGGCTACACCTTC,CASSPSRDGVYGYTF,once,TRBJ1-2,-,TRBV28
TGTGCCAGCTCACCCGGACAGAACACTGAAGCTTTCTTT,CASSPGQNTEAFF,-,TRBJ1-1,-,TRBV18
TGTGCCAGTAGTATGTGGGAGGCTGGTAATCAGCCCCAGCATTTT,CASSMWEAGNQPQHF,-,TRBJ1-5,-,TRBV19
TGCGCCAGCAGCCAATTCGACAGGGGGCGAATCTATAATTCACCCCTCCACTTT,CASSQFDRGRIYNSPLHF,-,TRBJ1-6,TRBD1,TRBV4-1
TGTGCCAGCAGCCAAGAAGGGCGGGACGAGCAGTACTTC,CASSQEGRDEQYF,once,TRBJ2-7,-,TRBV4-2
TGTGCTAGTGGGCAGACAGGAATGAACACTGAAGCTTTCTTT,CASGQTGMNTEAFF,once,TRBJ1-1,-,TRBV12-5
TGTGCCTGGAGGCCACTACTAGCCAAAAACATTCAGTACTTC,CAWRPLLAKNIQYF,-,TRBJ2-4,-,TRBV30
TGTGCCAGCAGCTCGGGACTAGCGGGGGTACCAGATACGCAGTATTTT,CASSSGLAGVPDTQYF,-,TRBJ2-3,TRBD2,TRBV5-4
TGTGCCAGCTACAGGGGGCTAACAACTGAAGCTTTCTTT,CASYRGLTTEAFF,-,TRBJ1-1,TRBD1,TRBV2
TGTGCCAGCAGCTTAGGGGGCCCCAGGGATACGCAGTATTTT,CASSLGGPRDTQYF,-,TRBJ2-3,-,TRBV7-2
TGTGCCACCAGTGATCCAGCGGGGGGTAGCTCCTACAATGAGCAGTTCTTC,CATSDPAGGSSYNEQFF,-,TRBJ2-1,TRBD2,TRBV24-1
TGTGCCAGCAGCGCGGAGAGAGTCACTGAAGCTTTCTTT,CASSAERVTEAFF,-,TRBJ1-1,-,TRBV5-6
TGCAGTGCTAAGGGGCTCAATGAGCAGTTCTTC,CSAKGLNEQFF,-,TRBJ2-1,-,TRBV20-1
TGTGCCAGCAGCCCACTTCCTACAGGGATGAACACTGAAGCTTTCTTT,CASSPLPTGMNTEAFF,-,TRBJ1-1,-,TRBV7-3
TGTGCCAGCAGTCGTCGGACAGGGGAGACTGAAAAACTGTTTTTT,CASSRRTGETEKLFF,-,TRBJ1-4,TRBD1,TRBV27
TGTGCCATCAGCGTACAAGATACGCAGTATTTT,CAISVQDTQYF,-,TRBJ2-3,-,TRBV10-3
TGTGCCAGCAGCTTCGGACAGAAATCGTTTATCAACACTGAAGCTTTCTTT,CASSFGQKSFINTEAFF,-,TRBJ1-1,-,TRBV7-9